This TCR beta chain was recovered during a study of STAT5B mutations in CD4+ large granular lymphocyte leukemia. Study-level points and caveats: 8/27 top patient clones versus 2/35 control clones were TRBV06-family.

Germline V gene lookup returns CDR1 SGDLS and CDR2 YYNGEE. V was shortened by 3 bases and J by 12 bases, with 22 bases between the two germline ends. CDR3 length: 16 amino acids. Sequencing was performed with immunoSEQ multiplex PCR; in TCRdb, only in-frame clones are kept and a portion is missing. The sample yields fewer than 35,000 clones, approximately 76% seen once. Regarding this clone: As yet, its antigen is unknown.

The chain carries TRBV9 and TRBJ1-6; tentatively, D is TRBD1 (6 bases). This TCR was recovered from a human donor in good health. Input material: CD4+ T cells from blood buffy coats. CDR3 DNA sequence: TGTGCCAGCAGCGCGGGGGGGCCGGGGACATGGGAACCCCTCCACTTT. Protein product: CASSAGGPGTWEPLHF.